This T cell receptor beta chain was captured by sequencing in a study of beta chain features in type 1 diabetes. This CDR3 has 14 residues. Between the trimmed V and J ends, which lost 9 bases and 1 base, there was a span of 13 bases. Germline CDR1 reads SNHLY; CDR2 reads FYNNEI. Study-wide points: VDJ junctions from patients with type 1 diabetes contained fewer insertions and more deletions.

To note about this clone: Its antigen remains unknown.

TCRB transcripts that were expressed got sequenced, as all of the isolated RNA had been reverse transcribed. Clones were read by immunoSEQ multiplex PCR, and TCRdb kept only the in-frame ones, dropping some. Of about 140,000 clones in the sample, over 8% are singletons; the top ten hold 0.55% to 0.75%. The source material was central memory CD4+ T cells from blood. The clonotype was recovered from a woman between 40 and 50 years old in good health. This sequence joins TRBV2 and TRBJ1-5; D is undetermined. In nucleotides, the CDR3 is TGTGCCAGTTGCACTTTCGGGAGCAATCAGCCCCAGCATTTT. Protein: CASCTFGSNQPQHF.